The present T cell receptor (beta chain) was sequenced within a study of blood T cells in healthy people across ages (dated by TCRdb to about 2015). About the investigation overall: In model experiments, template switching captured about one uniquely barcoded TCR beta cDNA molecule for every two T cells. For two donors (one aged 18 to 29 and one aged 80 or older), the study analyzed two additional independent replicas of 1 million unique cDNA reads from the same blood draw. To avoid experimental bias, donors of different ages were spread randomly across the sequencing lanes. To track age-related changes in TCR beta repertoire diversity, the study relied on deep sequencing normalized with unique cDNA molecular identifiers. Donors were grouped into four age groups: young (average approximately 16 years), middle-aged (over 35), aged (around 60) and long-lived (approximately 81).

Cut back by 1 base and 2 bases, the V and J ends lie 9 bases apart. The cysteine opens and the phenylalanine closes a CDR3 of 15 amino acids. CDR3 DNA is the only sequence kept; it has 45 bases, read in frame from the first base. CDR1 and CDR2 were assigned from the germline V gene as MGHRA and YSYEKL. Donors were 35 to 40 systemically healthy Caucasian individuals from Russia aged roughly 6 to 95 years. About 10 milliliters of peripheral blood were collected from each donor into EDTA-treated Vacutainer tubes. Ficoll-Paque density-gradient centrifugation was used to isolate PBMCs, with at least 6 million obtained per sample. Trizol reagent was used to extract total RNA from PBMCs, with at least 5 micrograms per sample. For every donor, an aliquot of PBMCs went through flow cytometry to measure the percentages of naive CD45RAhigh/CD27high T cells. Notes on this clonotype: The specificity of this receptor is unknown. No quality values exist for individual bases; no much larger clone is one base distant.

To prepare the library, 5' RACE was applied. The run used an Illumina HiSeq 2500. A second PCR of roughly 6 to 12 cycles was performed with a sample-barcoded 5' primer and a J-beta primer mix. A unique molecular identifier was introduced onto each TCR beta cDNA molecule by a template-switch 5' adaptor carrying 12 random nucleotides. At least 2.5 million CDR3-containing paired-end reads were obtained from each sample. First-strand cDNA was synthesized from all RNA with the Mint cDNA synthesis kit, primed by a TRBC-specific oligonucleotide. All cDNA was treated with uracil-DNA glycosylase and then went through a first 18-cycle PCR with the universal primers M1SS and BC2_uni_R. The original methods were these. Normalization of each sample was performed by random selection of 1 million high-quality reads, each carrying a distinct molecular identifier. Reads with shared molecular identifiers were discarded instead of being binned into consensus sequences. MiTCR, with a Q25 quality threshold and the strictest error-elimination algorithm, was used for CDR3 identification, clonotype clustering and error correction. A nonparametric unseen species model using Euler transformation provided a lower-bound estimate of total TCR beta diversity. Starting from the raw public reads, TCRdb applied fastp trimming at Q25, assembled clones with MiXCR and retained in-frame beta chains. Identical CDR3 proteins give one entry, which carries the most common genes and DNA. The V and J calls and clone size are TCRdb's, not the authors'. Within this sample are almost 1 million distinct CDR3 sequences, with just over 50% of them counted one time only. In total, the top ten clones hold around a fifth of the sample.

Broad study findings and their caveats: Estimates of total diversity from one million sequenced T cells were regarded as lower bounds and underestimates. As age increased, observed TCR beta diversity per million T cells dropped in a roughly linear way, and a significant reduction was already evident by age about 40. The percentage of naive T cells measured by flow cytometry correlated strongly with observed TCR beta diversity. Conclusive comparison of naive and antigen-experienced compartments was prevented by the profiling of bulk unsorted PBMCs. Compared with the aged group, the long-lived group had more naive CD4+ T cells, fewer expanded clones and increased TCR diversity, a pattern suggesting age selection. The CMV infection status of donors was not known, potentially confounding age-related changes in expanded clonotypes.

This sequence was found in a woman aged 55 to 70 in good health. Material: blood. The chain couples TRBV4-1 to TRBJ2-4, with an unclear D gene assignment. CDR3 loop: CASSQVTEPKNIQYF. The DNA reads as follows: TGCGCCAGCAGCCAAGTTACCGAGCCCAAAAACATTCAGTACTTC.